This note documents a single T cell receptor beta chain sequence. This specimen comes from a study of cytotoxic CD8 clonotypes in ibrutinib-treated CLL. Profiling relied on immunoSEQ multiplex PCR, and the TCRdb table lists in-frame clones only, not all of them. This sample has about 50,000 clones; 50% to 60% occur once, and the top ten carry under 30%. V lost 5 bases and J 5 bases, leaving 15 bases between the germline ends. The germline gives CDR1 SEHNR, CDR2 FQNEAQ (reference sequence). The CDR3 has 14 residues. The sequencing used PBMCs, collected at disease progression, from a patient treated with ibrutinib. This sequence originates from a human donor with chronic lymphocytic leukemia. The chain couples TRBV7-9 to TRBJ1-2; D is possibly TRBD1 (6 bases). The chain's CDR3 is CASSILKDSYGYTF. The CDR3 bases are TGTGCCAGCAGCATACTAAAGGACAGTTATGGCTACACCTTC.